The T cell receptor (beta chain) under discussion was sequenced for a study of cytomegalovirus exposure and HLA in healthy donors. Whole-study findings and limits: In a later analysis, a missense DCLRE1C variant was linked to TCR beta V- and J-gene trimming. Later analysis identified some 16,000 TCR beta sequences associated with HLA alleles, using a false discovery rate threshold of 0.05.

The PCR was carried out with 60 Vbeta primers and 13 Jbeta primers. As originally analysed: A later analysis tallied some 80 million unique TCR beta chains, around 10 million of them shared. The protocol was immunoSEQ multiplex PCR, while the TCRdb copy is restricted to in-frame clones and leaves out a portion. V and J calls and clone size are as listed in that table; D and trimming were resolved from the DNA. This sample has around 180,000 clones; 75% to 80% occur once, and the top ten carry 4.5% to 7.5%. As concerns this clone: No antigen is known for it.

V dropped 2 bases and J dropped 2 bases, with 10 bases sitting between them. The CDR3 sequence is 14 residues long. Germline V gives CDR1 MNHEY, CDR2 SMNVEV (reference sequence). The sequenced material came from PBMCs. The receptor comes from a woman aged 30 to 39 in good health and CMV-seropositive. The chain couples TRBV27 to TRBJ2-7; tentatively, D is TRBD1 (6 bases). CDR3 residues: CASSLRGGPYEQYF. For the CDR3, the DNA is TGTGCCAGCAGTTTACGTGGGGGCCCCTACGAGCAGTACTTC.